This T cell receptor beta chain is from a study of OX40 agonist ivuxolimab in advanced cancers. Baseline, cycle 4 day 1, and cycle 7 day 1 were the blood sampling points. Study outcomes and limitations: The study found that CD8+ T cells averaged more expanded clones than CD4+.

Germline V CDR1 and CDR2: SEHNR, FQNEAQ (reference sequence). The V gene lost 1 base and the J gene lost 4 bases, with 7 bases spanning the gap. CDR3 length equals 13 residues. This clone was seen a few times. Its cognate antigen is unknown. The repertoire was sequenced with immunoSEQ multiplex PCR; TCRdb's copy has only in-frame clones and lacks some. The table has approximately 58,000 clones, 70% to 85% seen once; the top ten hold roughly 1.5%. The rearrangement links TRBV7-9 to TRBJ2-5, with D possibly matching TRBD2 (5 bases). The clonotype originates from an adult with an advanced solid tumor such as melanoma, head and neck, liver or kidney cancer. Material: CD4+ or CD8+ T cells sorted from blood, obtained in a trial of the OX40 agonist ivuxolimab. CDR3 amino acids: CASSLGGLETQYF. In DNA form, the CDR3 reads TGTGCCAGCAGCTTAGGAGGGTTAGAGACCCAGTACTTC.